What follows are 26 T cell receptor beta chains derived from one specimen sequenced in a study of cytomegalovirus exposure and HLA in healthy donors. Repertoires were generated with immunoSEQ multiplex PCR, while TCRdb's copy carries only in-frame clones and drops some. The sample includes 170,000 or so clones, 85% seen only once; the top ten take roughly 15%. Material: PBMCs. The receptors come from a man aged 18 to 30 in good health and CMV-seropositive.

The chain has TRBV28 and TRBJ2-7, with D possibly being TRBD2 (6 bases). The CDR3 has 15 residues. V gave up 6 bases and J gave up 1 base, with 16 bases separating them. The germline V gene encodes CDR1 MDHEN and CDR2 SYDVKM. The CDR3 DNA follows: TGTGCCAGCAGCCTACCTTCCGGGACTTCCTACGAGCAGTACTTC. Translated, it gives CASSLPSGTSYEQYF.

The chain recombines TRBV5-6 with TRBJ2-7; D may be TRBD2 (6 bases). Germline CDR1 SGHDT, CDR2 YYEEEE. The V gene lost 3 bases and the J gene lost 5 bases, with 9 bases spanning the gap. The CDR3 has 12 amino acids. CDR3 in amino acids: CASSSLANEQYF. CDR3 DNA: TGTGCCAGCAGCTCCCTAGCGAACGAGCAGTACTTC.

At least ten counts were recorded for this clone. The CDR3 here is CASSPGTSGGAVETQYF. CDR3 nucleotide sequence: TGTGCCAGCAGTCCAGGGACTAGCGGGGGGGCCGTGGAGACCCAGTACTTC. The chain combines TRBV28 with TRBJ2-5; TRBD2 matches 16 bases. This CDR3 is 17 amino acids long. Germline V gives CDR1 MDHEN, CDR2 SYDVKM. Trimming at V came to 5 bases and at J to 5 bases, leaving 8 bases not matched to a gene. Full variable domain (missing parts from reference TRBV28 and TRBJ2-5): DVKVTQSSRYLVKRTGEKVFLECVQDMDHENMFWYRQDPGLGLRLIYFSYDVKMKEKGDIPEGYSVSREKKERFSLILESASTNQTSMYLCASSPGTSGGAVETQYFGPGTRLLVL.

The chain has TRBV4-1 and TRBJ1-1; D call uncertain. V dropped 3 bases and J dropped 7 bases, with 18 bases sitting between them. CDR3 length: 15 residues. Germline values: CDR1 MGHRA, CDR2 YSYEKL. As DNA, the CDR3 is TGCGCCAGCAGCCACCCCAGCGCGAGTCAAAATGAAGCTTTCTTT. Its protein product is CASSHPSASQNEAFF.

J is TRBJ1-6 and V is TRBV2; D not resolved. V lost 0 bases and J lost 8, with 11 bases in between. CDR3 length: 15 residues. Per the germline V gene, CDR1 is SNHLY and CDR2 is FYNNEI. The CDR3 DNA follows: TGTGCCAGCAGTGAAGCGGCCGGGTCGCATTCACCCCTCCACTTT. Protein: CASSEAAGSHSPLHF.

The chain joins TRBV5-1 to TRBJ2-1; 9 positions agree with TRBD1. The CDR3 runs to 15 residues. Germline V gene lookup returns CDR1 SGHRS and CDR2 YFSETQ. V was pared by 1 base and J by 3 bases, with 2 bases of the junction left unmatched. The chain's CDR3 is CASSLTGGNYNEQFF. CDR3 coding DNA: TGCGCCAGCAGCTTGACAGGGGGCAACTACAATGAGCAGTTCTTC.

This chain connects TRBV27 to TRBJ2-2, with 10 bases identical to TRBD2. Germline loops: CDR1 MNHEY, CDR2 SMNVEV (reference sequence). Unmatched junction bases numbered 3, after V lost 4 bases and J lost 1 base. CDR3 length: 16 amino acids. The DNA of the CDR3 is TGTGCCAGCAGTTCCTTAGCGGGAGGGAACACCGGGGAGCTGTTTTTT. Its protein product is CASSSLAGGNTGELFF.

The chain combines TRBV29-1 with TRBJ1-2, with TRBD1 matching over 9 bases. Germline V gives CDR1 SQVTM, CDR2 ANQGSEA. This CDR3 comprises 16 residues. Germline trimming cut 2 bases from V and 3 bases from J; bases unmatched to any gene: 10. DNA of the CDR3: TGCAGCGTTGAATCCGACCGGACAGGGGCCGACTATGGCTACACCTTC. Protein: CSVESDRTGADYGYTF. Drawing the rest from reference TRBV29-1 and TRBJ1-2, the complete variable domain is SAVISQKPSRDICQRGTSLTIQCQVDSQVTMMFWYRQQPGQSLTLIATANQGSEATYESGFVIDKFPISRPNLTFSTLTVSNMSPEDSSIYLCSVESDRTGADYGYTFGSGTRLTVV.

The CDR3 coding sequence is TGTGCCATCAGTGATGGGGGGAACCCGAACACTGAAGCTTTCTTT. It translates to CAISDGGNPNTEAFF. This sequence joins TRBV10-3 and TRBJ1-1, with a possible D match to TRBD1 (5 bases). The CDR3 spans 15 residues. CDR1 and CDR2 from the germline V gene are ENHRY and SYGVKD. V was shortened by 3 bases and J by 1 base, with 12 bases between the two germline ends.

The chain couples TRBV7-9 to TRBJ1-2; no clear D. Germline V gene lookup returns CDR1 SEHNR and CDR2 FQNEAQ (reference sequence). This CDR3 is built from 13 residues. V was cut by 5 bases and J by 8 bases, with 15 bases left in between. Here the CDR3 reads CASSPEATGGYTF. In DNA form, the CDR3 reads TGTGCCAGCAGCCCTGAAGCAACCGGGGGCTACACCTTC.

This clone was detected a few times. The chain joins TRBV28 to TRBJ1-5; TRBD1 is a possible D gene (5 bases). Germline values: CDR1 MDHEN, CDR2 SYDVKM. The CDR3 length is 11 residues. Trimming shortened V by 7 bases and J by 11 bases, and 12 bases separated the two germline ends. The CDR3, as DNA: TGTGCCAGCAACCTCCGGGGGACCCAGCATTTT. It is translated as CASNLRGTQHF.

This rearrangement joins TRBV7-9 to TRBJ1-4; D remains ambiguous. This CDR3 has 14 amino acids. Germline assignment: CDR1 SEHNR and CDR2 FQNEAQ (reference sequence). V lost 1 base to trimming and J lost 4 bases, with 7 bases between them. In DNA, the CDR3 is TGTGCCAGCAGCTTAGACACGGGTAATGAAAAACTGTTTTTT. Translation gives CASSLDTGNEKLFF.

J is TRBJ2-7 and V is TRBV4-1, with D possibly TRBD1 on 6 matching bases. The germline gives CDR1 MGHRA, CDR2 YSYEKL. The CDR3 covers 15 residues. V shed 1 base and J shed 5 bases, with 15 bases lying between them. CDR3 region: CASSQGGRGKDEQYF. The CDR3 region has the DNA TGCGCCAGCAGCCAAGGTGGAAGGGGGAAGGACGAGCAGTACTTC.

The gene calls are TRBV29-1 and TRBJ2-7; TRBD2 might be the D (5 bases). The CDR3 loop spans 14 amino acids. The V and J ends lost 0 bases and 6 bases respectively, with 15 bases between them. Per the germline V gene, CDR1 is SQVTM and CDR2 is ANQGSEA. The CDR3 DNA reads TGCAGCGTTGAAGAGAGAGGGCCTGCCTTCGAGCAGTACTTC. It yields the protein CSVEERGPAFEQYF.

The gene calls are TRBV4-1 and TRBJ2-2; TRBD1 might be the D (5 bases). Trimming stripped 0 bases from V and 0 bases from J, with 8 bases between. CDR3 size: 16 residues. Per the germline V gene, CDR1 is MGHRA and CDR2 is YSYEKL. The CDR3 DNA reads TGCGCCAGCAGCCAAGAAGGGGTCCCGAACACCGGGGAGCTGTTTTTT. Protein: CASSQEGVPNTGELFF.

The chain couples TRBV28 to TRBJ1-2, with TRBD1 as a possible D gene (5 bases). V shed 9 bases and J shed 0 bases, with 23 bases lying between them. The CDR3 loop spans 17 amino acids. Germline CDR1 is MDHEN and CDR2 is SYDVKM. CDR3 protein: CASTGQRDSEANYGYTF. The CDR3 DNA sequence: TGTGCCAGTACCGGGCAGCGCGACAGTGAAGCTAACTATGGCTACACCTTC.

This clone was picked up a small number of times. The genes are TRBV7-9 and TRBJ1-2; TRBD1 aligns across 7 bases. The V segment lost 5 bases and the J segment 3 bases; nucleotides outside the gene matches: 9. Germline CDR1 SEHNR, CDR2 FQNEAQ (reference sequence). The CDR3 extends over 15 amino acids. The DNA of the CDR3 is TGTGCCAGCAGCGTGAACCGGGACAGATACTATGGCTACACCTTC. It encodes CASSVNRDRYYGYTF.

This clone has just one count. The V call is TRBV5-1, the J call TRBJ2-1; 9 nucleotides match TRBD2. The CDR3 is 16 amino acids. Trimming took 3 bases from V and 1 from J; bases not matched to a gene: 5. The germline gives CDR1 SGHRS, CDR2 YFSETQ. The chain's CDR3 is CASSSVAGASYNEQFF. The CDR3 DNA sequence: TGCGCCAGCAGCTCGGTAGCGGGAGCGTCCTACAATGAGCAGTTCTTC.

The rearrangement links TRBV5-4 to TRBJ2-2, with 12 bases matching TRBD2. The V and J ends lost 1 base and 5 bases, in that order; junction bases with no gene match: 6. In germline, CDR1 is SGHNT, CDR2 YYREEE (reference sequence). This CDR3 region has 17 residues. CDR3 in DNA: TGTGCCAGCAGCTTGCCGACTAGCGGGAGAGATACCGGGGAGCTGTTTTTT. Protein sequence: CASSLPTSGRDTGELFF.

The sample holds a few counts of this clone. The rearrangement joins TRBV18 to TRBJ2-5; 7 bases agree with TRBD1. Germline-derived CDR1 and CDR2 are KGHSH and LQKENI. The CDR3 consists of 13 residues. V lost 3 bases to trimming and J lost 4 bases; unmatched junction nucleotides: 2. CDR3: CASSPTGRETQYF. DNA of the CDR3: TGTGCCAGCTCACCGACAGGGAGAGAGACCCAGTACTTC.

The V and J genes are TRBV13 and TRBJ2-7, with 9 positions matching TRBD1. Germline trimming cut 6 bases from V and 5 bases from J; bases unmatched to any gene: 11. There are 15 residues in the CDR3. CDR1 PRHDT and CDR2 FYEKMQ come from the germline V gene (reference sequence). The CDR3: CASSFPGQGSHEQYF. The CDR3 DNA reads as TGTGCCAGCAGTTTCCCGGGACAGGGTTCCCACGAGCAGTACTTC.

The chain couples TRBV7-7 to TRBJ2-5, with a weak D call TRBD2 (5 bases). The CDR3 runs 14 residues. The germline CDR1 and CDR2 sequences are SSHAT and FNYEAQ (reference sequence). The germline V and J ends were trimmed by 6 bases and 5 bases, with 16 bases remaining between them. CDR3 nucleotide sequence: TGTGCCAGCAGTGCAACTAGGACCTCGGAGACCCAGTACTTC. It translates to CASSATRTSETQYF.

This clone was observed once. The chain joins TRBV27 to TRBJ1-1; no clear D gene. The CDR3 contains 12 residues. V lost 6 bases, J lost 12 bases, and 17 bases lay in between. Germline V gives CDR1 MNHEY, CDR2 SMNVEV (reference sequence). As DNA, the CDR3 is TGTGCCAGCAGGGGAGGACCACCCGCGACTTTCTTT. It specifies CASRGGPPATFF.

The chain carries TRBV6-1 and TRBJ2-1; 8 positions match TRBD1. Germline V gene data show CDR1 as MNHNS and CDR2 as SASEGT. The CDR3 totals 16 residues. V dropped 4 bases and J dropped 6; count of bases not matched to a gene: 11. CDR3 nucleotides: TGTGCCAGCAGTGTAAGCCCGGGACAGGTGTCCAATGAGCAGTTCTTC. Protein product: CASSVSPGQVSNEQFF.

The V and J genes are TRBV7-9 and TRBJ2-7; a possible D gene is TRBD2 (7 bases). The CDR3 loop spans 14 amino acids. Trimming took off 5 bases at V and 2 bases at J, with 13 bases between the two ends. Germline V lookup: CDR1 SEHNR, CDR2 FQNEAQ (reference sequence). CDR3: CASSAAGAAYEQYF. CDR3 in DNA: TGTGCCAGCAGCGCCGCGGGGGCGGCCTACGAGCAGTACTTC. Full variable domain (remainder filled in from reference TRBV7-9 and TRBJ2-7): DTGVSQNPRHKITKRGQNVTFRCDPISEHNRLYWYRQTLGQGPEFLTYFQNEAQLEKSRLLSDRFSAERPKGSFSTLEIQRTEQGDSAMYLCASSAAGAAYEQYFGPGTRLTVT.

V is TRBV30 and J is TRBJ1-5; D is perhaps TRBD1 (5 bases). This CDR3 is built from 13 residues. V lost 5 bases and J lost 7, with 15 bases in between. Germline V lookup: CDR1 GTSNPN, CDR2 SVGIG (reference sequence). The CDR3 nucleotides read TGTGCCTGGGACGGGGGTGGAGGACAGCCCCAGCATTTT. As protein: CAWDGGGGQPQHF. Together with reference TRBV30 and TRBJ1-5, the CDR3 gives the full variable domain: SQTIHQWPATLVQPVGSPLSLECTVEGTSNPNLYWYRQAAGRGLQLLFYSVGIGQISSEVPQNLSASRPQDRQFILSSKKLLLSDSGFYLCAWDGGGGQPQHFGDGTRLSIL.